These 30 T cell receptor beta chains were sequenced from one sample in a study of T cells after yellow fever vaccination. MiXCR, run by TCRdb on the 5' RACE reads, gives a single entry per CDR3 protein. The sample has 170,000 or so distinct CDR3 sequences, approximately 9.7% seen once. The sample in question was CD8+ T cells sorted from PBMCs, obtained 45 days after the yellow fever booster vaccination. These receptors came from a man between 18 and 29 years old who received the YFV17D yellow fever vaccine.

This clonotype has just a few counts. The DNA of the CDR3 is TGCAGCGTTGAACGGGGAAATGAGCAGTTCTTC. Amino acid sequence: CSVERGNEQFF. J is TRBJ2-1 and V is TRBV29-1, with a weak D call TRBD2 (5 bases). CDR3 size: 11 residues. Germline V gene lookup returns CDR1 SQVTM and CDR2 ANQGSEA. The V and J ends lost 2 bases and 7 bases respectively, with 6 bases between them.

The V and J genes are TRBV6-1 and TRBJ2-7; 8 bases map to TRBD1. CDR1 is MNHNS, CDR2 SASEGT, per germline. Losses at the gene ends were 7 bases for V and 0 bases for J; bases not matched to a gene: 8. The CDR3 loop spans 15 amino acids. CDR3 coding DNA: TGTGCCAGCAAACAAACCGGGACAGGCTCCTACGAGCAGTACTTC. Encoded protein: CASKQTGTGSYEQYF.

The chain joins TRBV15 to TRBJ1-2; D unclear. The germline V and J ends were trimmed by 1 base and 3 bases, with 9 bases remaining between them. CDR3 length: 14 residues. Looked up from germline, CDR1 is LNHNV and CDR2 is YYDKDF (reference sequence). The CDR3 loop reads CATSRADTYYGYTF. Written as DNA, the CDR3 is TGTGCCACCAGCAGAGCCGACACATACTATGGCTACACCTTC. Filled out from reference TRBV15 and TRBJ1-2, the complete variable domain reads DAMVIQNPRYQVTQFGKPVTLSCSQTLNHNVMYWYQQKSSQAPKLLFHYYDKDFNNEADTPDNFQSRRPNTSFCFLDIRSPGLGDTAMYLCATSRADTYYGYTFGSGTRLTVV.

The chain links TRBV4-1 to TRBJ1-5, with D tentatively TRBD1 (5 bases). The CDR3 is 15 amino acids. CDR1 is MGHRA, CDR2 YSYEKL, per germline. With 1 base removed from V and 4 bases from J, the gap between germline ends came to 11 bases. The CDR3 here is CASSQAQEGNQPQHF. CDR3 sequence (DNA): TGCGCCAGCAGCCAAGCACAGGAGGGGAATCAGCCCCAGCATTTT.

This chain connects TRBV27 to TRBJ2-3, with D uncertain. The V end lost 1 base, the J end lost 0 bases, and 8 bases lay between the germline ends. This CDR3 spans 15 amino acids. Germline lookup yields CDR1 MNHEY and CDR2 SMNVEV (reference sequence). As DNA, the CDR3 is TGTGCCAGCAGTTTATATGGTTTAAGCACAGATACGCAGTATTTT. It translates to CASSLYGLSTDTQYF.

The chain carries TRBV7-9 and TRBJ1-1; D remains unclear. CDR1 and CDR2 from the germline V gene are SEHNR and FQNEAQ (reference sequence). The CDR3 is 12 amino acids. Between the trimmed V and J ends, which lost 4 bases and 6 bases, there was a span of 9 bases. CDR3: CASSWQIPEAFF. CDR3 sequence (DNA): TGTGCCAGCAGCTGGCAGATTCCTGAAGCTTTCTTT.

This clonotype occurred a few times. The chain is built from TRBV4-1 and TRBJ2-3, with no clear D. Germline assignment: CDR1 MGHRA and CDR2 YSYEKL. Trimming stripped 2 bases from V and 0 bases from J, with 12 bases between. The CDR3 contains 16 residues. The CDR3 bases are TGCGCCAGCAGCCAAATTTTATCCAAAAGCACAGATACGCAGTATTTT. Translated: CASSQILSKSTDTQYF.

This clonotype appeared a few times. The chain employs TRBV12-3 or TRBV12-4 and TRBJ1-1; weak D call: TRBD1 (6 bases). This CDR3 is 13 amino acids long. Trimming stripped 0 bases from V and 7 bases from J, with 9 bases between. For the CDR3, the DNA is TGTGCCAGCAGTTTAGCAGGGGGTGGTGAAGCTTTCTTT. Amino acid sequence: CASSLAGGGEAFF.

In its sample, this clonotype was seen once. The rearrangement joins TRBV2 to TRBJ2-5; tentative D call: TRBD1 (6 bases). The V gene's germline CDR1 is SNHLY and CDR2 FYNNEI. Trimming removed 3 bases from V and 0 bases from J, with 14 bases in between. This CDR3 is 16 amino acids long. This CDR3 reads CASSEWGRKDQETQYF. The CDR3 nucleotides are TGTGCCAGCAGTGAGTGGGGGCGGAAAGACCAAGAGACCCAGTACTTC. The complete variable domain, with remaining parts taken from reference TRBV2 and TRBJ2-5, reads EPEVTQTPSHQVTQMGQEVILRCVPISNHLYFYWYRQILGQKVEFLVSFYNNEISEKSEIFDDQFSVERPDGSNFTLKIRSTKLEDSAMYFCASSEWGRKDQETQYFGPGTRLLVL.

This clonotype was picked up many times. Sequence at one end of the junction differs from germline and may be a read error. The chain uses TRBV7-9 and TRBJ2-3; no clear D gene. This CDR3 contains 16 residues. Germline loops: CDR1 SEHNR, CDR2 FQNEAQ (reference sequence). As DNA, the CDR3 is TGTGCCAGCAGCTTCGACCCACGTGGTATCACATATACGCAGTATTTT. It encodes CASSFDPRGITYTQYF.

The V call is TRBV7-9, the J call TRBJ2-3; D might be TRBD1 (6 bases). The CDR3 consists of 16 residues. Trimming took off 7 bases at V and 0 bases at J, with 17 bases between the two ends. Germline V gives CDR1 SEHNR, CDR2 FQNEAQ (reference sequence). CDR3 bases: TGTGCCAGCACCCCTCGAGGGACAACTAGCACAGATACGCAGTATTTT. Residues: CASTPRGTTSTDTQYF.

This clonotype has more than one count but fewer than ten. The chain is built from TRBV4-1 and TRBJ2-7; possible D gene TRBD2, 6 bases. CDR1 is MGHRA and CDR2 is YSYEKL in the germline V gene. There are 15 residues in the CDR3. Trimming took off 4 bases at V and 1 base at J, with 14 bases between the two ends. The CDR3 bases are TGCGCCAGCAGCCCAGGTCCAGGGAGGTCCTACGAGCAGTACGTC. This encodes CASSPGPGRSYEQYV.

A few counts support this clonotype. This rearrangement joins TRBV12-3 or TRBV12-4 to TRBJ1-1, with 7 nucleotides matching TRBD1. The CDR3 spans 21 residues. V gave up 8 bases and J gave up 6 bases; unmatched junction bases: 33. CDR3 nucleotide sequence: TGTGCCAGCGACCGCCTTATACCGGGACAGCCAAATTTGAACGGGGTCCCTGAAGCTTTCTTT. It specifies CASDRLIPGQPNLNGVPEAFF.

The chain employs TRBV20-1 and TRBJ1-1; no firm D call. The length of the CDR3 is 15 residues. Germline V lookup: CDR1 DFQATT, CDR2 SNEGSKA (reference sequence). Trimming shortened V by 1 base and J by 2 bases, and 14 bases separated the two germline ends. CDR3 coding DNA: TGCAGTGCTAGAGTCGCCACACTATATAACACTGAAGCTTTCTTT. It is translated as CSARVATLYNTEAFF.

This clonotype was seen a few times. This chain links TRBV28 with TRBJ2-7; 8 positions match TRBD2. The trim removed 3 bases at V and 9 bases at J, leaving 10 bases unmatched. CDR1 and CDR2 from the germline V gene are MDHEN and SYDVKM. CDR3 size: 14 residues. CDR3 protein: CASSFLTSAGWQYV. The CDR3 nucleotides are TGTGCCAGCAGTTTCCTGACTAGCGCCGGGTGGCAGTACGTC.

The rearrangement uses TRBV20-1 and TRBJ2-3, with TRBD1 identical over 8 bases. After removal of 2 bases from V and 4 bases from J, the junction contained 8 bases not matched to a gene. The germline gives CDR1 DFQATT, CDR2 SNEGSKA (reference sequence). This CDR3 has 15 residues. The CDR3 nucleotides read TGCAGTGCTAGATCCCGACAGGGGTGGGCAGATACGCAGTATTTT. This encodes CSARSRQGWADTQYF.

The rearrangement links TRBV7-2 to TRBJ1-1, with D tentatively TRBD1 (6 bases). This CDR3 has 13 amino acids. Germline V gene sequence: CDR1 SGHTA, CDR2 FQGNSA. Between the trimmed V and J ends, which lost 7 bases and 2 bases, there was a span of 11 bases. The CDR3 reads CASMGQGNTEAFF. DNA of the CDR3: TGTGCCAGCATGGGACAAGGTAACACTGAAGCTTTCTTT.

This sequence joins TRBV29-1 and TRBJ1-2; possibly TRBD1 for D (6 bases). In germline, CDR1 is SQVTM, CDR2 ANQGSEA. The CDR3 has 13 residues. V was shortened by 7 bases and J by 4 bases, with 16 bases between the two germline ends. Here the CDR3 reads CSGRGPSFYGYTF. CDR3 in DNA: TGCAGCGGCCGGGGGCCGAGCTTCTATGGCTACACCTTC.

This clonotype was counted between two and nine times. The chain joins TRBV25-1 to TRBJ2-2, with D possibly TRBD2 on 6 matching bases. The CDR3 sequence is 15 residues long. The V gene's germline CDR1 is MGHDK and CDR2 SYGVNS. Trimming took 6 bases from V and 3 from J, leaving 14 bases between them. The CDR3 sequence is CASSLDGGDTGELFF. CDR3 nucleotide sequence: TGTGCCAGCAGCCTGGACGGAGGGGACACCGGGGAGCTGTTTTTT. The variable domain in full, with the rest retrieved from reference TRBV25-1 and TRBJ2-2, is EADIYQTPRYLVIGTGKKITLECSQTMGHDKMYWYQQDPGMELHLIHYSYGVNSTEKGDLSSESTVSRIRTEHFPLTLESARPSHTSQYLCASSLDGGDTGELFFGEGSRLTVL.

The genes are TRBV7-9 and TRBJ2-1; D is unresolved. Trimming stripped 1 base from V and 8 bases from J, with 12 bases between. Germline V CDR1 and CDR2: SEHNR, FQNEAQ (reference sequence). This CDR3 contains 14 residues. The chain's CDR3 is CASSLGKRSDEQFF. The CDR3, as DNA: TGTGCCAGCAGCTTAGGGAAAAGGTCCGATGAGCAGTTCTTC.

The CDR3 region has the DNA TGTGCCAGCAGTGAAGGGGAATGGAGAGGAGACACCATATATTTT. Translation gives CASSEGEWRGDTIYF. The genes are TRBV6-1 and TRBJ1-3; D unresolved. Germline values: CDR1 MNHNS, CDR2 SASEGT. The CDR3 loop spans 15 amino acids. V lost 1 base to trimming and J lost 8 bases, with 15 bases between them.

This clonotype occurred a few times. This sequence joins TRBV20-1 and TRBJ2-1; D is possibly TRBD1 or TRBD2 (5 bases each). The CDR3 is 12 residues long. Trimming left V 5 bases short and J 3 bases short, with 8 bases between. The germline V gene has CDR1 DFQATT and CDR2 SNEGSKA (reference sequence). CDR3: CSAWGFYNEQFF. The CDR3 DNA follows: TGCAGTGCTTGGGGGTTCTACAATGAGCAGTTCTTC.

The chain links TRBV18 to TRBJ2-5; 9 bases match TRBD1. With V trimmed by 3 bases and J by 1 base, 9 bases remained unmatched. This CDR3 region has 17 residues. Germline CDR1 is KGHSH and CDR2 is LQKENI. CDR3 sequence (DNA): TGTGCCAGCTCACCTGGGACAGGGATTGGGCTCCAAGAGACCCAGTACTTC. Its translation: CASSPGTGIGLQETQYF.

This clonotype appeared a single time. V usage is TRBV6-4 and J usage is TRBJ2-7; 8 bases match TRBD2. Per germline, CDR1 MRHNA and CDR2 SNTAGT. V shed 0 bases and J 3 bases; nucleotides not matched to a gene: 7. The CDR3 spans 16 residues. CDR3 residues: CASSDSPLTSVYEQYV. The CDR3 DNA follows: TGTGCCAGCAGTGACTCCCCACTGACTAGCGTCTACGAGCAGTACGTC.

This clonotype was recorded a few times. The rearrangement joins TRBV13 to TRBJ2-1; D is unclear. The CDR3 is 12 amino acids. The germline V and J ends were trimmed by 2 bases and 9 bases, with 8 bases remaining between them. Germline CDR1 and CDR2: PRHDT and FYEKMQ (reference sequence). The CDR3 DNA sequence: TGTGCCAGCAGCTTAACCGTCGGTGAGCAGTTCTTC. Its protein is CASSLTVGEQFF.

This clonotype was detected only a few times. The CDR3 DNA follows: TGCGCCAGCAGCCAAGTGGGGACAGGGCTAAACTATGGCTACACCTTC. Translating it yields CASSQVGTGLNYGYTF. This chain uses TRBV4-1 with TRBJ1-2; 9 bases agree with TRBD1. Germline V gene sequence: CDR1 MGHRA, CDR2 YSYEKL. V was pared by 1 base and J by 2 bases, with 5 bases of the junction left unmatched. This CDR3 is 16 amino acids long.

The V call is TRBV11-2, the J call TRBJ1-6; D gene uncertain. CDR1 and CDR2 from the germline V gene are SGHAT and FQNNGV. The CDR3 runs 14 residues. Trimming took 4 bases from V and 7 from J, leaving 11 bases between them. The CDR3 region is CASSSPRGNSPLHF. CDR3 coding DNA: TGTGCCAGCAGCTCCCCCCGGGGAAATTCACCCCTCCACTTT.

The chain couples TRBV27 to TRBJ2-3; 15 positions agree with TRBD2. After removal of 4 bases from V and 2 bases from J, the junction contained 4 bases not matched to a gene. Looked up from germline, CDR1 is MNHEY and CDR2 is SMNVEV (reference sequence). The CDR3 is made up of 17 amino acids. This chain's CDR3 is CASSSGLAGGHTDTQYF. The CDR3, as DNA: TGTGCCAGCAGTTCGGGACTAGCGGGGGGACACACAGATACGCAGTATTTT.

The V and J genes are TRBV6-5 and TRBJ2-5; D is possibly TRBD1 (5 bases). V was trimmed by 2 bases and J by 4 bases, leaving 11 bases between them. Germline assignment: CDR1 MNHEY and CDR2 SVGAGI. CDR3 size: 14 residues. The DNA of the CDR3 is TGTGCCAGCAGTTACGAAGGGGTTGGAGAGACCCAGTACTTC. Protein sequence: CASSYEGVGETQYF.

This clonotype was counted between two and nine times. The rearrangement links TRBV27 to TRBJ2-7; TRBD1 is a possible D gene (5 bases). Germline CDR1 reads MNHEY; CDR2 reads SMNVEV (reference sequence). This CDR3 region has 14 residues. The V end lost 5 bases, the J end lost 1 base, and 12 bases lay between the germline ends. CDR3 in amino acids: CASSRQIGSYEQYF. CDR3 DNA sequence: TGTGCCAGCAGTCGACAGATAGGATCCTACGAGCAGTACTTC.